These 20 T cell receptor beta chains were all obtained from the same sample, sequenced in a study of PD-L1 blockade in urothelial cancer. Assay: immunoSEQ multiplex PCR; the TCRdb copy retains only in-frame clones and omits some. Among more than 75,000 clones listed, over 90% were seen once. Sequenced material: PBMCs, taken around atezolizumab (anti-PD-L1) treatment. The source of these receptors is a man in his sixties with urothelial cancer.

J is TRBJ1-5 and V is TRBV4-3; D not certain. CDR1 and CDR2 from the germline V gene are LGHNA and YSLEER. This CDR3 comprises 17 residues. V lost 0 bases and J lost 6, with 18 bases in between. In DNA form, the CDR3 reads TGCGCCAGCAGCCAAGAAGTCCTCCCAGCGGGAAGTCAGCCCCAGCATTTT. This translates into CASSQEVLPAGSQPQHF.

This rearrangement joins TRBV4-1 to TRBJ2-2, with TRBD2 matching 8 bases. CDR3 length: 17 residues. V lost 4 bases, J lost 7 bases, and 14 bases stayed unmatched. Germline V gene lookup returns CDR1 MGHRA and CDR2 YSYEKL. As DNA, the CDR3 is TGCGCCAGCAGCCTAAGCGGTATAGCGGGATTTGTCGGGGAGCTGTTTTTT. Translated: CASSLSGIAGFVGELFF.

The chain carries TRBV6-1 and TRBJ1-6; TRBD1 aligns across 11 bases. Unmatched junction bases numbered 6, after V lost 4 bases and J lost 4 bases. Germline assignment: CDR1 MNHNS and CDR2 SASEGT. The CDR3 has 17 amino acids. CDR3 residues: CASSGWTGGAYNSPLHF. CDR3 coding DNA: TGTGCCAGCAGTGGTTGGACAGGGGGCGCATATAATTCACCCCTCCACTTT.

CDR3 protein: CASSQQTGTNEQFF. CDR3 DNA: TGTGCCAGCAGCCAGCAGACAGGGACCAATGAGCAGTTCTTC. V is TRBV4-2 and J is TRBJ2-1; 7 bases match TRBD1. J lost 6 bases, V lost 3 bases, and 5 bases had no gene match. The CDR3 sequence is 14 residues long. From germline, CDR1 is LGHNA and CDR2 YNFKEQ.

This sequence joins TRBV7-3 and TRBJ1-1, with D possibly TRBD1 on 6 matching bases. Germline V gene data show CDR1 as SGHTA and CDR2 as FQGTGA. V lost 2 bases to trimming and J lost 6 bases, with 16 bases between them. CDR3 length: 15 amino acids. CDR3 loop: CASSLSSGGTSEAFF. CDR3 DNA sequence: TGTGCCAGCAGCTTATCTTCGGGGGGCACCTCTGAAGCTTTCTTT.

CDR3 nucleotide sequence: TGTGCCAGCAGCTGGGGGGTTTCGCCCTCTGGAAACACCATATATTTT. It yields the protein CASSWGVSPSGNTIYF. This rearrangement joins TRBV5-6 to TRBJ1-3; a possible D gene is TRBD1 (5 bases). The CDR3 sequence is 16 residues long. Germline values: CDR1 SGHDT, CDR2 YYEEEE. The V end lost 3 bases, the J end lost 0 bases, and 13 bases lay between the germline ends.

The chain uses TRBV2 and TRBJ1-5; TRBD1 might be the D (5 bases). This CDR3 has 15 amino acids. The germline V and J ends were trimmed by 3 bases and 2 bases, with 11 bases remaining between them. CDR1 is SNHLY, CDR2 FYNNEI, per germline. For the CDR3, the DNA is TGTGCCAGCAGTGATCGCAGGGCGGGCAATCAGCCCCAGCATTTT. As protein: CASSDRRAGNQPQHF.

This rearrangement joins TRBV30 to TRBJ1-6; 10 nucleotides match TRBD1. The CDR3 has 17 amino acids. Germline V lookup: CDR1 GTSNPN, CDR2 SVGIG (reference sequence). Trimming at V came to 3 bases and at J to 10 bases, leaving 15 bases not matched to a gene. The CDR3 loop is CAWSPETGGWSRSPLHF. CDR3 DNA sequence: TGTGCCTGGAGCCCCGAGACAGGGGGCTGGTCTAGATCACCCCTCCACTTT.

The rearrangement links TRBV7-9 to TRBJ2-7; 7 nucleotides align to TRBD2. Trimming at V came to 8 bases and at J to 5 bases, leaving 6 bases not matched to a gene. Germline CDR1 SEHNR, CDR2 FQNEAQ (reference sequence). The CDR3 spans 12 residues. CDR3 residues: CASGGGVHEQYF. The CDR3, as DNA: TGTGCCAGCGGGGGAGGGGTCCACGAGCAGTACTTC.

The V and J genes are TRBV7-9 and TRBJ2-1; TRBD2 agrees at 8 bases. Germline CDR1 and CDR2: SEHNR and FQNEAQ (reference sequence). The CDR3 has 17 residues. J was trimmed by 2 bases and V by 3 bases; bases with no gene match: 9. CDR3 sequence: CASSFERPGGPYNEQFF. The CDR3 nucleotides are TGTGCCAGCAGCTTCGAACGCCCGGGGGGGCCCTACAATGAGCAGTTCTTC.

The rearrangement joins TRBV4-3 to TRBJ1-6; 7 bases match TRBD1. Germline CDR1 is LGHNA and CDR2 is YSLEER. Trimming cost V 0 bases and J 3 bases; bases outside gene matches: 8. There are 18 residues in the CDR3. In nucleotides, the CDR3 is TGCGCCAGCAGCCAAGACACCGGGACAGAGATCTATAATTCACCCCTCCACTTT. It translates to CASSQDTGTEIYNSPLHF.

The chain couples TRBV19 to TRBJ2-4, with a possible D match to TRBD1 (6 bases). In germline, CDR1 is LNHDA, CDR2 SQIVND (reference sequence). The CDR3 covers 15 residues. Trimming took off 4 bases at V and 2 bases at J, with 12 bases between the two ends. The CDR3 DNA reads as TGTGCCAGTAGTACCTCCGACAGGACCAAAAACATTCAGTACTTC. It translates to CASSTSDRTKNIQYF.

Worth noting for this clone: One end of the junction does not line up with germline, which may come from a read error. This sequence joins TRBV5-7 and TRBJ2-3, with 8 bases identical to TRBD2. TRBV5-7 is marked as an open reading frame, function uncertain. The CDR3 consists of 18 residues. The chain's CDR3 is CASSFAALLAARTDAQYF. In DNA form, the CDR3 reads TGTGCCAGCAGCTTCGCAGCCCTACTAGCGGCGCGCACAGATGCGCAGTATTTT.

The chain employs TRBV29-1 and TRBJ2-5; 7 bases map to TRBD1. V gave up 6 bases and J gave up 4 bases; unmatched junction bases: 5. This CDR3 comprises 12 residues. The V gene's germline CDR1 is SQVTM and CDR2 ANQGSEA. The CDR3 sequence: CSVRQGPETQYF. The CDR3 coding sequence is TGCAGCGTCAGACAGGGTCCAGAGACCCAGTACTTC.

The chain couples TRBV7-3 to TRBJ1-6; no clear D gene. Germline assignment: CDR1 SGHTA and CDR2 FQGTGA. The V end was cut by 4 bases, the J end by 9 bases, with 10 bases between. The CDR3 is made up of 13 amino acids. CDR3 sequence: CASSSGSGSPLHF. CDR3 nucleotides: TGTGCCAGCAGCTCGGGATCGGGTTCACCCCTCCACTTT.

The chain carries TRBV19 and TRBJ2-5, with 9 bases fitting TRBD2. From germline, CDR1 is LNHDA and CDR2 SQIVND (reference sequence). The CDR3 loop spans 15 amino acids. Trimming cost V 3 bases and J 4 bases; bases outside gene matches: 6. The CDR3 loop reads CASSMGLALIETQYF. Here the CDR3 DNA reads TGTGCCAGTAGTATGGGACTAGCTTTGATAGAGACCCAGTACTTC.

In DNA, the CDR3 is TGTGCCAGCAGCTTGGCCCAGACTGGGGAGCTGTTTTTT. Its protein is CASSLAQTGELFF. The chain couples TRBV5-4 to TRBJ2-2, with unresolved D. CDR3 length equals 13 residues. Trimming stripped 0 bases from V and 8 bases from J, with 8 bases between. CDR1 SGHNT and CDR2 YYREEE come from the germline V gene (reference sequence). Drawing the rest from reference TRBV5-4 and TRBJ2-2, the complete variable domain is ETGVTQSPTHLIKTRGQQVTLRCSSQSGHNTVSWYQQALGQGPQFIFQYYREEENGRGNFPPRFSGLQFPNYSSELNVNALELDDSALYLCASSLAQTGELFFGEGSRLTVL.

CDR3 sequence: CASSGTAGGYNEQFF. The CDR3, as DNA: TGTGCCAGTAGTGGGACAGCGGGAGGGTACAATGAGCAGTTCTTC. V is TRBV19 and J is TRBJ2-1, with 10 bases that match TRBD2. After removal of 5 bases from V and 4 bases from J, the junction contained 5 bases not matched to a gene. This CDR3 has 15 amino acids. CDR1 and CDR2 (germline): LNHDA, SQIVND (reference sequence).

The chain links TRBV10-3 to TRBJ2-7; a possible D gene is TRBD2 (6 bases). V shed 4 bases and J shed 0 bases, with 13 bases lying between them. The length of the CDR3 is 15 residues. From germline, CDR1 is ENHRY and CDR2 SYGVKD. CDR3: CAISAGLAASYEQYF. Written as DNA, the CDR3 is TGTGCCATCAGTGCGGGACTGGCAGCCTCCTACGAGCAGTACTTC.

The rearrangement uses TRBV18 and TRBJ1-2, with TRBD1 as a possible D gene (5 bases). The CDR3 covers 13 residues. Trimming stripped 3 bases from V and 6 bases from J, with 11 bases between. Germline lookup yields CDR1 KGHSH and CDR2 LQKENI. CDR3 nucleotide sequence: TGTGCCAGCTCACCGGACCCAGGGAATGGCTACACCTTC. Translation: CASSPDPGNGYTF.